The TCR beta chain described here comes from a study of beta chain features in type 1 diabetes. In regard to this clone: Its antigen remains unknown.

Trimming took off 4 bases at V and 7 bases at J, with 17 bases between the two ends. CDR1 is LNHDA, CDR2 SQIVND, per germline (reference sequence). This CDR3 is 15 amino acids long. Study findings and constraints: All four CD4+ subsets of Type 1 diabetes patients contained TCRB CDR3s that were moderately but significantly shorter.

Cells sorted by CD45RO/CCR7/CD25/CD127/CD95/CD27 comprised CD4+ naive, central memory, regulatory and stem cell-like memory cells. The sequenced template was cDNA made from the entire isolated RNA. Libraries were prepared by immunoSEQ multiplex PCR; TCRdb keeps only in-frame clonotypes and omits some of them. The table lists 240,000 or so clones, 25% to 35% of them singletons. The chain couples TRBV19 to TRBJ1-5; D possibly corresponds to TRBD1 (5 bases). The clonotype comes from a young man in good health. The specimen was central memory CD4+ T cells from blood. The CDR3 DNA is TGTGCCAGTAGTACCACAGGTAGCTCCGGGCAGCCCCAGCATTTT. As protein: CASSTTGSSGQPQHF.